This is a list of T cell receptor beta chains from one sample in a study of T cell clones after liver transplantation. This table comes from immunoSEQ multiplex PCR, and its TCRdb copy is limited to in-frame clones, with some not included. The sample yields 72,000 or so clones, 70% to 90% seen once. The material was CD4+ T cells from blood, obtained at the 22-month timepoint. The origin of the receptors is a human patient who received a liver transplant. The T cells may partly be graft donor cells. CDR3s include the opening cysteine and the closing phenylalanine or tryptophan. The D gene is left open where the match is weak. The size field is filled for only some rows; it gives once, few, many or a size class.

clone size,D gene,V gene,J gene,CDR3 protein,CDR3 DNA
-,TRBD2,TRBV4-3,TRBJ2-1,CASSQGLLAGGFEQFF,TGCGCCAGCAGCCAAGGATTACTTGCGGGGGGTTTCGAGCAGTTCTTC
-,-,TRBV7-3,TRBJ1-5,CASSRRGRGEGQPQHF,TGTGCCAGCAGCCGGCGGGGCAGGGGAGAGGGTCAGCCCCAGCATTTT
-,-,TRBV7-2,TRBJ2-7,CARGEQYF,TGTGCAAGGGGCGAGCAGTACTTC
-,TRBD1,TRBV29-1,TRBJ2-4,CSVDDRGLEGDIQYF,TGCAGCGTTGATGACAGGGGGCTCGAGGGGGACATTCAGTACTTC
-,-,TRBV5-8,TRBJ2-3,CASSLRGVGGTDTQYF,TGTGCCAGCAGCTTGCGAGGGGTAGGAGGCACAGATACGCAGTATTTT
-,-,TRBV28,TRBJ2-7,CASIHSRGAKSGQYF,TGTGCCAGCATCCACTCCCGAGGGGCCAAAAGCGGGCAGTACTTC
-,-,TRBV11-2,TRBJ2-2,CASSLARSDLFRRELFF,TGTGCCAGCAGCTTAGCCAGGTCGGATCTTTTCCGGCGGGAGCTGTTTTTT
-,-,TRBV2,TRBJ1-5,CASSPEPGGNQPQHF,TGTGCCAGCAGCCCGGAACCTGGGGGCAATCAGCCCCAGCATTTT
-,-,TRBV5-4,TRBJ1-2,CASSRTPEGYTF,TGTGCCAGCAGCCGTACCCCGGAGGGCTACACCTTC
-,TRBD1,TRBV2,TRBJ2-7,CASRGQGKGYEQYF,TGTGCCAGCAGGGGACAGGGAAAAGGCTACGAGCAGTACTTC
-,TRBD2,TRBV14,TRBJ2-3,CASSSILAGLADTQYF,TGTGCCAGCAGCTCAATTCTAGCGGGCCTGGCAGATACGCAGTATTTT
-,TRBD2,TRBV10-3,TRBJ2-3,CAIGGAASGRLSTDTQYF,TGTGCCATCGGAGGTGCGGCTAGCGGGAGGTTGAGCACAGATACGCAGTATTTT
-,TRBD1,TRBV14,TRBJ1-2,CASSPRTGDGYTF,TGTGCCAGCAGCCCGCGGACAGGGGATGGCTACACCTTC
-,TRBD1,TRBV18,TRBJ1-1,CASSPDRDTEAFF,TGTGCCAGCTCACCAGACAGGGACACTGAAGCTTTCTTT
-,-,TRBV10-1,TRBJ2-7,CACLIAYEQYF,TGCGCCTGCTTGATTGCCTACGAGCAGTACTTC
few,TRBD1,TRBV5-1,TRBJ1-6,CASSLEGQENSPLHF,TGCGCCAGCAGCTTGGAAGGACAGGAGAATTCACCCCTCCACTTT
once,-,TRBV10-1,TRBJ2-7,CASSDDRPGSYEQYF,TGCGCCAGCAGTGACGACAGGCCTGGATCCTACGAGCAGTACTTC
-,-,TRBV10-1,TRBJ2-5,CASRRAPRPGETQYF,TGCGCCAGCAGACGGGCCCCAAGGCCGGGAGAGACCCAGTACTTC
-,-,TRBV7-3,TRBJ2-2,CASSLIGRELFF,TGTGCCAGCAGCTTAATCGGCCGGGAGCTGTTTTTT
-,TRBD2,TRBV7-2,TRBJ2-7,CASSLVTRGDVRYF,TGTGCCAGCAGCTTAGTTACCCGGGGGGATGTTCGGTACTTC
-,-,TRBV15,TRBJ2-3,CATSPPGESTDTQYF,TGTGCCACCAGCCCACCAGGGGAAAGCACAGATACGCAGTATTTT
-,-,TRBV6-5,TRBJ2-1,CASSYLGGLEQFF,TGTGCCAGCAGTTACTTGGGGGGGCTTGAGCAGTTCTTC
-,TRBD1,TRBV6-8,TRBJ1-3,CASSSTGTTGNTIYF,TGTGCCAGCAGTTCGACAGGGACTACTGGAAACACCATATATTTT
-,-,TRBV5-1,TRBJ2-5,CASSLESGPQETQYF,TGCGCCAGCAGCTTGGAATCAGGGCCCCAAGAGACCCAGTACTTC
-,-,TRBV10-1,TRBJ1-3,CASHPSLGQRNTIYF,TGCGCCAGCCACCCCTCACTTGGACAGCGAAACACCATATATTTT
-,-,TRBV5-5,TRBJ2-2,CASSLWTAEAGELFF,TGTGCCAGCAGCCTCTGGACCGCGGAGGCGGGGGAGCTGTTTTTT
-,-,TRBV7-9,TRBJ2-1,CASSLGRNEQFF,TGTGCCAGCAGCTTGGGCCGCAATGAGCAGTTCTTC
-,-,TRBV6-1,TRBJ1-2,CASSEQQGVDGYTF,TGTGCCAGCAGTGAACAGCAGGGCGTCGATGGCTACACCTTC
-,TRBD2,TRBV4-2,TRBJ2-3,CASSQDGGGASQYF,TGTGCCAGCAGCCAAGATGGCGGGGGGGCATCGCAGTATTTT
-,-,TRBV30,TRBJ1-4,CAWSVREEKLFF,TGTGCCTGGAGTGTGAGGGAGGAAAAACTGTTTTTT
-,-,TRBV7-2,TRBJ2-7,CASRTGLSSYEQYF,TGTGCCAGCAGGACCGGACTGAGCTCCTACGAGCAGTACTTC
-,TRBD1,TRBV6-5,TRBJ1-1,CASRGPGGYTEAFF,TGTGCCAGCCGGGGCCCAGGGGGATACACTGAAGCTTTCTTT
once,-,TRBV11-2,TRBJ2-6,CASSLRGSGANVLTF,TGTGCCAGCAGCTTAAGGGGATCTGGGGCCAACGTCCTGACTTTC
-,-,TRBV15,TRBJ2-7,CATSRETGLEQYF,TGTGCCACCAGCAGAGAGACGGGGCTCGAGCAGTACTTC
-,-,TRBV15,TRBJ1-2,CATSRDGLGGYTF,TGTGCCACCAGCAGAGATGGGCTGGGGGGCTACACCTTC
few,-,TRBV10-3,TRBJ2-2,CAIGASSNTGELFF,TGTGCCATCGGGGCCTCGTCGAACACCGGGGAGCTGTTTTTT
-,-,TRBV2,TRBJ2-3,CASSTGSDTQYF,TGTGCCAGCAGTACAGGGTCAGATACGCAGTATTTT
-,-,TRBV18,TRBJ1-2,CASSPRDVYGYTF,TGTGCCAGCTCACCACGGGATGTCTATGGCTACACCTTC
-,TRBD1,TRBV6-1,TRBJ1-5,CASTFDRGRQPQHF,TGTGCCAGCACTTTCGACAGGGGGCGGCAGCCCCAGCATTTT
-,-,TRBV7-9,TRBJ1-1,CASSGLGGTEAFF,TGTGCCAGCAGTGGCCTTGGCGGCACTGAAGCTTTCTTT
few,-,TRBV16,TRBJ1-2,CASSPTGSGYTF,TGTGCCAGCAGCCCGACAGGATCCGGCTACACCTTC